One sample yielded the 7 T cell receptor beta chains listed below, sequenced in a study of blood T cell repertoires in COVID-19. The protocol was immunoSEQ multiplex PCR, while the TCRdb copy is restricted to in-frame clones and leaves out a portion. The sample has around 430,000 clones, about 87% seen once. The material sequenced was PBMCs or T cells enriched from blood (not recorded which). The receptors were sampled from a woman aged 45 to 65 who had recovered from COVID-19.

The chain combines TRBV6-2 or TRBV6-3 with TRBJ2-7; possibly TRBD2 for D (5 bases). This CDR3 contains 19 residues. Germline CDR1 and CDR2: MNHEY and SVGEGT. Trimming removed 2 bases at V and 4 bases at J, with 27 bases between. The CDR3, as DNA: TGTGCCAGCAGTTACCGAGTGGTCGCGTCGGGGAACAGTAAATACGAGCAGTACTTC. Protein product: CASSYRVVASGNSKYEQYF.

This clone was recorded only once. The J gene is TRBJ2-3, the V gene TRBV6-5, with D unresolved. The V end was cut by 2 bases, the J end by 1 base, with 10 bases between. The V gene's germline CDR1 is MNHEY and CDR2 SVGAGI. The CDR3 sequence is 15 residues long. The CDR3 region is CASSYIQRGTDTQYF. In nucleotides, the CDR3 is TGTGCCAGCAGTTACATCCAGCGTGGCACAGATACGCAGTATTTT.

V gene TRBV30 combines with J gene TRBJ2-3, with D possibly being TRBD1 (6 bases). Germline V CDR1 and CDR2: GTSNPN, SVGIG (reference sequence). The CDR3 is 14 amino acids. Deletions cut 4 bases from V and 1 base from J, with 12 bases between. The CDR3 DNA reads TGTGCCTGGAACCGGGACATTGGCACAGATACGCAGTATTTT. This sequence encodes CAWNRDIGTDTQYF.

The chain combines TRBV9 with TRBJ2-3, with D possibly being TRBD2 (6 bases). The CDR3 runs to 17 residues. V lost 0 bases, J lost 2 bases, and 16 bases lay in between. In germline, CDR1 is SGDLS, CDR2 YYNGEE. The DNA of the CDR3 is TGTGCCAGCAGCGTAGTGGGTGGCGGGGAGTACACAGATACGCAGTATTTT. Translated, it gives CASSVVGGGEYTDTQYF. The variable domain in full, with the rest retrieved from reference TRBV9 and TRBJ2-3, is DSGVTQTPKHLITATGQRVTLRCSPRSGDLSVYWYQQSLDQGLQFLIQYYNGEERAKGNILERFSAQQFPDLHSELNLSSLELGDSALYFCASSVVGGGEYTDTQYFGPGTRLTVL.

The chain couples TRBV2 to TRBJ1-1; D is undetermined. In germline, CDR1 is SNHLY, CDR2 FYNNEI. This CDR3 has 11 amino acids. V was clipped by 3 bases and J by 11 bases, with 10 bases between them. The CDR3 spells CASSEEGEAFF. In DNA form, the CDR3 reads TGTGCCAGCAGTGAGGAGGGAGAGGCTTTCTTT.

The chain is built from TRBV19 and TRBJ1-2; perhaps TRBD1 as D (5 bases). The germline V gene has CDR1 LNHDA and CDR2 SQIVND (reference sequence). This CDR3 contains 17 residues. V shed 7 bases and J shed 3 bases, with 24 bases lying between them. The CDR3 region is CASTRIEQGPMDYGYTF. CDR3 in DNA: TGTGCCAGTACCAGAATAGAGCAGGGCCCCATGGACTATGGCTACACCTTC.

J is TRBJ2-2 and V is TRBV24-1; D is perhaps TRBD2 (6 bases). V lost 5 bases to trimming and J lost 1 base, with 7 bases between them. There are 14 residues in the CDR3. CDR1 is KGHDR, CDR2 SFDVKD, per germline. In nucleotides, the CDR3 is TGTGCCACCAGTGGGGGACTGAACACCGGGGAGCTGTTTTTT. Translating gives CATSGGLNTGELFF.